The 10 T cell receptor beta chains given below trace back to one sample, sequenced in a study of OX40 agonist ivuxolimab in advanced cancers. TCRdb's copy holds only in-frame clones and misses some; the assay was immunoSEQ multiplex PCR. Of 90,000 to 100,000 clones in the sample, roughly 80% were seen once. The sample consisted of CD4+ or CD8+ T cells sorted from blood, taken in a trial of the OX40 agonist ivuxolimab. The source of these receptors is an adult with an advanced solid tumor such as melanoma, head and neck, liver or kidney cancer.

This chain connects TRBV10-1 to TRBJ2-4; TRBD2 is a possible D gene (7 bases). Germline CDR1 and CDR2: WNHNN and SYGVQD (reference sequence). This CDR3 has 13 amino acids. Deletions cut 2 bases from V and 8 bases from J, with 10 bases between. The CDR3 protein is CASSERGADIQYF. The CDR3 nucleotides read TGCGCCAGCAGTGAGCGGGGGGCGGACATTCAGTACTTC.

The rearrangement joins TRBV7-2 to TRBJ2-1; D not resolved. The CDR3 covers 13 residues. Between the trimmed V and J ends, which lost 2 bases and 8 bases, there was a span of 10 bases. Per germline, CDR1 SGHTA and CDR2 FQGNSA. The CDR3 nucleotides read TGTGCCAGCAGCTTACCGTCCTGGGATGAGCAGTTCTTC. This gives the protein CASSLPSWDEQFF.

This clone is a singleton in its sample. The J gene is TRBJ2-3, the V gene TRBV7-9; D remains ambiguous. This CDR3 comprises 14 residues. CDR1 is SEHNR and CDR2 is FQNEAQ in the germline V gene (reference sequence). V lost 5 bases and J 3 bases, leaving 12 bases between the germline ends. The CDR3 sequence: CASSPGLGTDTQYF. DNA of the CDR3: TGTGCCAGCAGCCCTGGGCTGGGGACAGATACGCAGTATTTT.

This chain links TRBV9 with TRBJ2-5, with TRBD2 matching over 13 bases. This CDR3 contains 16 residues. Germline V gene sequence: CDR1 SGDLS, CDR2 YYNGEE. J was trimmed by 0 bases and V by 3 bases; bases with no gene match: 2. In DNA, the CDR3 is TGTGCCAGCAGCGGGGGACTAGCGGGGTACCAAGAGACCCAGTACTTC. This encodes CASSGGLAGYQETQYF.

This clone has just one count. The chain uses TRBV21-1 and TRBJ2-3; TRBD1 is the table's D call, not checked against the DNA. TRBV21-1 is an annotated pseudogene. CDR3 length equals 15 residues. The CDR3 DNA follows: TGTGCCAGCGGTCATAACAGGGGGCGCGCAGATACGCAGTATTTT. This sequence encodes CASGHNRGRADTQYF.

The CDR3 sequence: CASSGGRQYQPQHF. CDR3 bases: TGTGCCAGCAGTGGGGGCAGGCAATATCAGCCCCAGCATTTT. The rearrangement joins TRBV2 to TRBJ1-5, with a possible D match to TRBD1 (5 bases). The V gene lost 4 bases and the J gene lost 5 bases, with 12 bases spanning the gap. The CDR3 contains 14 residues. Germline-derived CDR1 and CDR2 are SNHLY and FYNNEI. Full variable domain (remainder filled in from reference TRBV2 and TRBJ1-5): EPEVTQTPSHQVTQMGQEVILRCVPISNHLYFYWYRQILGQKVEFLVSFYNNEISEKSEIFDDQFSVERPDGSNFTLKIRSTKLEDSAMYFCASSGGRQYQPQHFGDGTRLSIL.

V is TRBV25-1 and J is TRBJ2-7, with D unclear. Germline loops: CDR1 MGHDK, CDR2 SYGVNS. The CDR3 totals 13 residues. Trimming stripped 8 bases from V and 6 bases from J, with 17 bases between. DNA for the CDR3: TGTGCCAGCGGATCATCGATGGGTGGCGAGCAGTACTTC. Encoded protein: CASGSSMGGEQYF.

This rearrangement joins TRBV11-3 to TRBJ1-1; 7 bases map to TRBD1. The length of the CDR3 is 14 residues. In germline, CDR1 is SGHNT, CDR2 YENEEA. The V gene end was trimmed by 5 bases and the J gene end by 5 bases; junction bases not matched to a gene: 8. CDR3 bases: TGTGCCAGCAGCCAGGGGGGTCCGGGGACTGAAGCTTTCTTT. As protein: CASSQGGPGTEAFF.

V and J are TRBV28 and TRBJ2-7, with 9 nucleotides matching TRBD1. J gave up 4 bases and V 6 bases, and 7 bases lay outside the gene matches. Germline-derived CDR1 and CDR2 are MDHEN and SYDVKM. The CDR3 runs 14 residues. In DNA form, the CDR3 reads TGTGCCAGCAGGCCCGGGACAGGGCATTACGAGCAGTACTTC. This encodes CASRPGTGHYEQYF.

This clone was detected many times. The chain combines TRBV19 with TRBJ2-4; D uncertain. The CDR3 runs to 16 residues. Germline V gene lookup returns CDR1 LNHDA and CDR2 SQIVND (reference sequence). Between the trimmed V and J ends, which lost 3 bases and 0 bases, there was a span of 12 bases. CDR3 DNA sequence: TGTGCCAGTAGTATCGCACAGCACTTAGCCAAAAACATTCAGTACTTC. It yields the protein CASSIAQHLAKNIQYF. Looking up the rest from reference TRBV19 and TRBJ2-4 gives the full variable domain: DGGITQSPKYLFRKEGQNVTLSCEQNLNHDAMYWYRQDPGQGLRLIYYSQIVNDFQKGDIAEGYSVSREKKESFPLTVTSAQKNPTAFYLCASSIAQHLAKNIQYFGAGTRLSVL.